This entry describes one TCR beta chain. TCRdb's copy holds only in-frame clones and misses some; the assay was immunoSEQ multiplex PCR. Of roughly 70,000 clones detected, 93% appear once; the ten largest clones hold roughly 2.7%. The data were obtained in a study of PD-1 blockade in classical Hodgkin lymphoma. Time point indicated: newly diagnosed, previously untreated cHL patient sample. The origin of this receptor is a human donor with classical Hodgkin lymphoma. Sequences were obtained from peripheral blood mononuclear cells (PBMCs).

The CDR3 reads CASSGDRGVEQYF. CDR3 bases: TGCGCCAGCAGCGGCGACAGGGGGGTCGAGCAGTACTTC. The V and J genes are TRBV5-1 and TRBJ2-7; 9 positions match TRBD1. The CDR3 sequence is 13 residues long. Germline V CDR1 and CDR2: SGHRS, YFSETQ. After removal of 4 bases from V and 6 bases from J, the junction contained 5 bases not matched to a gene.